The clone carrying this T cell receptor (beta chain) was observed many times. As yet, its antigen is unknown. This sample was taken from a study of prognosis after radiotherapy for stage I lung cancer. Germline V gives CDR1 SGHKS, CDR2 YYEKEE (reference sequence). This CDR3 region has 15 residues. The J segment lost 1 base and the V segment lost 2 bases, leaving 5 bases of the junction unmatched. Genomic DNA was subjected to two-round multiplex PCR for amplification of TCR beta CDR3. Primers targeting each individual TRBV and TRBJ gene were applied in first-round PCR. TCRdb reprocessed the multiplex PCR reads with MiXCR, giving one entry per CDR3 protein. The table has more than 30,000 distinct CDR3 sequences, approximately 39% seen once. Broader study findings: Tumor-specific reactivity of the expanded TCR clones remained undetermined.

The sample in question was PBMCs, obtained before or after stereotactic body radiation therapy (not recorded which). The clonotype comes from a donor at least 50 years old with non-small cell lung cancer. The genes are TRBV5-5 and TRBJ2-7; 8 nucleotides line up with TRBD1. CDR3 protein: CASSFIWTGSYEQYF. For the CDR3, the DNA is TGTGCCAGCAGCTTCATCTGGACAGGGTCCTACGAGCAGTACTTC.